This paragraph covers one TCR beta chain sequence. The data originate from a study of blood T cell repertoires in COVID-19. The wider study: T cells, B-cell-depleted T cells, or PBMCs provided the cDNA or gDNA that served as material.

Method: immunoSEQ multiplex PCR; TCRdb's copy keeps in-frame clones and lacks some. The data show over 130,000 clones, with 84% seen just once and 3% to 3.5% held by the top ten. Cohort allocation depended upon clinical history that participants reported. The germline V gene encodes CDR1 MNHEY and CDR2 SMNVEV (reference sequence). The CDR3 is made up of 16 amino acids. Trimming shortened V by 5 bases and J by 5 bases, and 19 bases separated the two germline ends. This chain connects TRBV27 to TRBJ1-5; possible D gene TRBD1, 6 bases. Specimen: PBMCs or T cells enriched from blood (not recorded which). The receptor was derived from a woman in her forties or fifties with acute COVID-19. CDR3: CASSQGTPPTDQPQHF. The CDR3 nucleotides are TGTGCCAGCAGTCAAGGGACACCACCTACCGATCAGCCCCAGCATTTT.